This T cell receptor (beta chain) was sequenced during a study of CD8+CD57+ T cells in acquired aplastic anemia. Trimming removed 4 bases from V and 2 bases from J, with 13 bases in between. Germline V gene data show CDR1 as SGHVS and CDR2 as FNYEAQ. CDR3 length equals 15 residues. Profiling that covered TCR beta VDJ and CDR3 relied on genomic DNA as its template. TCRdb reprocessed the reads via MiXCR and lists one record per CDR3 protein. Altogether around 170,000 distinct CDR3 sequences are present, just under 65% being singletons, with the ten largest covering 45%. Sequenced sample: sorted CD4+, CD8+, or CD8+CD57+ T cells (not recorded which) from PBMCs. The rearrangement joins TRBV7-6 to TRBJ2-3, with a weak D call TRBD2 (6 bases). The source of this sequence is a human donor in good health. The CDR3 DNA follows: TGTGCCAGCAGCTCGACTAGGTCCCCCACAGATACGCAGTATTTT. Residues: CASSSTRSPTDTQYF.